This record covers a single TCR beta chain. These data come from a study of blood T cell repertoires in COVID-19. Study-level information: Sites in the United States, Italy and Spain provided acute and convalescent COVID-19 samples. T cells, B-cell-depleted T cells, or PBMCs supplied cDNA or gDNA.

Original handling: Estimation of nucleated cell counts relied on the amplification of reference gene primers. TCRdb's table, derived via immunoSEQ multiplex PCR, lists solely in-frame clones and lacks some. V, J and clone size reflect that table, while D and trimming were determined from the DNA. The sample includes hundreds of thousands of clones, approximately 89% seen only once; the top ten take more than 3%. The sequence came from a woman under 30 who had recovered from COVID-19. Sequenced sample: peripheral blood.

The CDR3 sequence: CASSWPPGLNTDTQYF. The CDR3, as DNA: TGCGCCAGCAGCTGGCCCCCGGGACTCAACACAGATACGCAGTATTTT. The gene calls are TRBV5-1 and TRBJ2-3; D possibly corresponds to TRBD2 (6 bases). There are 16 residues in the CDR3. Trimming pared 3 bases from V and 2 bases from J, leaving 16 bases between. In germline, CDR1 is SGHRS, CDR2 YFSETQ.